These 18 T cell receptor beta chains were sequenced from one sample in a study of cytotoxic CD8 clonotypes in ibrutinib-treated CLL. TCRdb keeps only in-frame clones here, not all; method: immunoSEQ multiplex PCR. The table includes fewer than 35,000 clones, 65% to 90% detected once. The material was PBMCs, obtained after 24 months of ibrutinib treatment. All receptors come from a human donor with chronic lymphocytic leukemia.

The rearrangement links TRBV7-3 to TRBJ1-5; the D is unclear. CDR1 is SGHTA, CDR2 FQGTGA, per germline. The CDR3 has 15 residues. Deletions cut 3 bases from V and 4 bases from J, with 13 bases between. The CDR3 spells CASSLQGGLNQPQHF. As DNA, the CDR3 is TGTGCCAGCAGCTTGCAAGGTGGGCTTAATCAGCCCCAGCATTTT.

The chain combines TRBV6-5 with TRBJ2-3; D unclear. CDR3 size: 12 residues. The V and J ends lost 8 bases and 5 bases respectively, with 11 bases between them. Germline lookup yields CDR1 MNHEY and CDR2 SVGAGI. Here the CDR3 reads CASCFVGDTQYF. The CDR3 DNA reads TGTGCCAGCTGTTTCGTGGGAGATACGCAGTATTTT.

V is TRBV6-5 and J is TRBJ2-1; 9 nucleotides align to TRBD1. Germline CDR1 and CDR2: MNHEY and SVGAGI. The CDR3 is 15 residues long. V shed 4 bases, J shed 5 bases, and the junction held 6 bases outside the gene matches. This CDR3 is CASSSQDRGNNEQFF. CDR3 bases: TGTGCCAGCAGTTCCCAGGACAGGGGCAACAATGAGCAGTTCTTC.

This clone was observed once. V gene TRBV7-2 combines with J gene TRBJ2-5; 8 bases align to TRBD1. This CDR3 is 14 amino acids long. The germline CDR1 and CDR2 sequences are SGHTA and FQGNSA. The trim removed 4 bases at V and 6 bases at J, leaving 7 bases unmatched. CDR3 sequence: CASSSGTGVKTQYF. CDR3 DNA: TGTGCCAGCAGCTCCGGGACAGGTGTGAAGACCCAGTACTTC. Full variable domain (remainder filled in from reference TRBV7-2 and TRBJ2-5): GAGVSQSPSNKVTEKGKDVELRCDPISGHTALYWYRQSLGQGLEFLIYFQGNSAPDKSGLPSDRFSAERTGGSVSTLTIQRTQQEDSAVYLCASSSGTGVKTQYFGPGTRLLVL.

As concerns this clone: Relative to the germline gene, one junction end is altered; a read error may explain this. V usage is TRBV7-2 and J usage is TRBJ2-2; either TRBD1 or TRBD2 may supply D (5 bases each). CDR1 SGHTA and CDR2 FQGNSA come from the germline V gene. This CDR3 has 17 residues. In nucleotides, the CDR3 is TGTGCCAGCAGCTCCATTTCCGGGACGGGGTACACCGGGGAGCTGGTTTTT. It specifies CASSSISGTGYTGELVF.

The genes are TRBV11-2 and TRBJ2-5, with 10 bases matching TRBD2. CDR1 SGHAT and CDR2 FQNNGV come from the germline V gene. This CDR3 spans 15 amino acids. V gave up 2 bases and J gave up 6 bases; unmatched junction bases: 6. CDR3 sequence reads: CASSLRSSGGQTQYF. The CDR3, as DNA: TGTGCCAGCAGCTTAAGGTCTAGCGGGGGCCAGACCCAGTACTTC.

Remarks on this clone: An end of the junction does not agree with germline; a read error may underlie this. This chain joins TRBV6-9 and TRBJ1-1, with 9 bases identical to TRBD1. Germline CDR1 MNHGY, CDR2 SVAAGI. The CDR3 spans 14 residues. The CDR3 spells CASSETGGAGEADF. Written as DNA, the CDR3 is TGTGCCAGCAGTGAGACAGGGGGAGCCGGAGAAGCAGACTTT.

Points on this clone: At one end, the junction sequence differs from germline, possibly due to a read error. The chain combines TRBV7-6 with TRBJ2-5; D unresolved. Germline CDR1 and CDR2: SGHVS and FNYEAQ. The CDR3 is 11 residues long. CDR3 nucleotide sequence: TGTGCCAGCAGCGTCCGAGAGGCCCAGTACTTC. Protein product: CASSVREAQYF.

This clone was detected once. V usage is TRBV15 and J usage is TRBJ2-2, with TRBD2 matching over 12 bases. This CDR3 is 17 amino acids long. J gave up 6 bases and V 0 bases, and 5 bases lay outside the gene matches. Germline CDR1 and CDR2: LNHNV and YYDKDF (reference sequence). The CDR3 DNA is TGTGCCACCAGCAGAGATCTCAGGACTAGCGGGGCCGGGGAGCTGTTTTTT. Its translation: CATSRDLRTSGAGELFF.

This CDR3 is CASRPAGAYNEQFF. In DNA form, the CDR3 reads TGTGCCAGCAGGCCCGCCGGGGCCTACAATGAGCAGTTCTTC. This chain joins TRBV2 and TRBJ2-1; perhaps TRBD2 as D (5 bases). This CDR3 is built from 14 residues. Germline values: CDR1 SNHLY, CDR2 FYNNEI. Trimming removed 6 bases at V and 2 bases at J, with 11 bases between.

The DNA for the CDR3 is TGCGCCAGCAGCCCAGGACAGTTGGAGACCCAGTACTTC. This encodes CASSPGQLETQYF. The chain recombines TRBV5-1 with TRBJ2-5, with D possibly TRBD1 on 6 matching bases. The germline V gene has CDR1 SGHRS and CDR2 YFSETQ. The ends were cut back, 4 bases at V and 5 bases at J, with 12 bases in the middle. This CDR3 spans 13 amino acids.

The genes are TRBV14 and TRBJ1-3, with TRBD1 matching over 8 bases. The trim removed 3 bases at V and 2 bases at J, leaving 21 bases unmatched. The length of the CDR3 is 21 residues. Per germline, CDR1 SGHDN and CDR2 FVKESK. The CDR3 nucleotides are TGTGCCAGCAGCCAGACGGGACAGGCCTTTACTGTCCGGGATCCTGGAAACACCATATATTTT. This sequence encodes CASSQTGQAFTVRDPGNTIYF.

The CDR3 nucleotides read TGCGCCAGCAGTGTGGGACAGAATAATTCACCCCTCCACTTT. Its protein is CASSVGQNNSPLHF. The genes are TRBV10-1 and TRBJ1-6; 7 bases agree with TRBD1. The CDR3 has 14 residues. Trimming cost V 4 bases and J 5 bases; bases outside gene matches: 2. CDR1 and CDR2 (germline): WNHNN, SYGVQD (reference sequence).

The rearrangement links TRBV5-4 to TRBJ2-1; 8 bases map to TRBD2. The germline V gene has CDR1 SGHNT and CDR2 YYREEE (reference sequence). V lost 1 base and J lost 3; bases outside the gene matches: 0. This CDR3 spans 14 amino acids. CDR3 in amino acids: CASSLTSGYNEQFF. DNA of the CDR3: TGTGCCAGCAGCTTGACTAGCGGCTACAATGAGCAGTTCTTC.

This chain joins TRBV25-1 and TRBJ1-3; no definite D call. V was trimmed by 3 bases and J by 9 bases, leaving 15 bases between them. The CDR3 extends over 14 amino acids. Germline V gene sequence: CDR1 MGHDK, CDR2 SYGVNS. The CDR3 DNA sequence: TGTGCCAGCAGTGACAAGGCCCGGGTTCCCACCATATATTTT. Protein: CASSDKARVPTIYF.

The chain links TRBV7-9 to TRBJ1-2; TRBD1 matches at 7 bases. V lost 5 bases to trimming and J lost 1 base; unmatched junction nucleotides: 16. The CDR3 is 18 residues long. Germline loops: CDR1 SEHNR, CDR2 FQNEAQ (reference sequence). CDR3 amino acids: CASSLRAGGGQINYGYTF. CDR3 bases: TGTGCCAGCAGCCTTAGGGCGGGAGGGGGACAGATTAACTATGGCTACACCTTC.

This sequence joins TRBV27 and TRBJ1-1, with TRBD1 matching 11 bases. V dropped 10 bases and J dropped 1; count of bases not matched to a gene: 5. Germline V lookup: CDR1 MNHEY, CDR2 SMNVEV (reference sequence). The CDR3 has 14 residues. The CDR3 nucleotides read TGTGCCACCCGGGACAGGGGGACGAACACTGAAGCTTTCTTT. Translated: CATRDRGTNTEAFF.

The J gene is TRBJ1-1, the V gene TRBV29-1; 8 bases are a match to TRBD1. V was pared by 4 bases and J by 6 bases, with 10 bases of the junction left unmatched. The V gene's germline CDR1 is SQVTM and CDR2 ANQGSEA. The length of the CDR3 is 14 residues. The CDR3 is CSVAGAGGYAEAFF. CDR3 nucleotides: TGCAGCGTTGCGGGCGCAGGGGGCTACGCTGAAGCTTTCTTT.